Here is one T cell receptor beta chain with its context. Germline V CDR1 and CDR2: MDHEN, SYDVKM. The CDR3 covers 14 residues. Trimming cost V 2 bases and J 4 bases, with 11 bases left between them. The data were obtained in a study of blood T cell repertoires in COVID-19. Study at large: Sources were T cells, B-cell-depleted T cells, or PBMCs; the material itself was cDNA or gDNA.

Libraries were prepared by immunoSEQ multiplex PCR; TCRdb keeps only in-frame clonotypes and omits some of them. The sample gives around 290,000 clones, approximately 90% of which show up once; over 2% is in the top ten. This clonotype was obtained from a woman aged 25 to 45 with COVID-19, enrolled during active disease. The chain joins TRBV28 to TRBJ1-1; D possibly corresponds to TRBD1 (5 bases). The sequencing sample was made of peripheral blood. The CDR3 DNA is TGTGCCAGCAGTTTACATGGGGGGGGCACTGAAGCTTTCTTT. It yields the protein CASSLHGGGTEAFF.